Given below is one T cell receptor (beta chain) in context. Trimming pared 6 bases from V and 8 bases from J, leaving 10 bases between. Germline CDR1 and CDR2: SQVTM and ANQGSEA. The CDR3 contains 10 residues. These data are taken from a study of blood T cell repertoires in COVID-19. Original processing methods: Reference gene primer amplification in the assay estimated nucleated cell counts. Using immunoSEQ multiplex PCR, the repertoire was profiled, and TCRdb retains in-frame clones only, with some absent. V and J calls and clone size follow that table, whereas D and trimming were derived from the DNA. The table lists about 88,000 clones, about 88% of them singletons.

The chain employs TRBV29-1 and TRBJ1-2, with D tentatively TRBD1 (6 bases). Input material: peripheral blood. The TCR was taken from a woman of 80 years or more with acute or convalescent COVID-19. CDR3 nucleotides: TGCAGCGTCCGGACAGCCGGCTACACCTTC. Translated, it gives CSVRTAGYTF. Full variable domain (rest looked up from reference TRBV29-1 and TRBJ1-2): SAVISQKPSRDICQRGTSLTIQCQVDSQVTMMFWYRQQPGQSLTLIATANQGSEATYESGFVIDKFPISRPNLTFSTLTVSNMSPEDSSIYLCSVRTAGYTFGSGTRLTVV.